This T cell receptor (beta chain) is drawn from a study of T cells expressing NK-cell markers. The CDR3 sequence is 14 residues long. The germline CDR1 and CDR2 sequences are SNHLY and FYNNEI. TCRdb re-called the 5' RACE reads, yielding one record per CDR3 amino acid sequence without DNA. The sample totals 500,000 to 700,000 distinct CDR3 sequences; its top ten clones hold under 4.5%. This chain joins TRBV2 and TRBJ2-1; absent DNA, TCRdb's TRBD2 call cannot be checked. The receptor's source is a man between 18 and 35 years old in good health. Source material: blood T cells: a sorted CD56 or NKG2C T cell subset, CD4+ or CD8+ T cells, or bulk PBMC T cells (not recorded which). The CDR3 sequence: CASSGLAGGSEQFF.